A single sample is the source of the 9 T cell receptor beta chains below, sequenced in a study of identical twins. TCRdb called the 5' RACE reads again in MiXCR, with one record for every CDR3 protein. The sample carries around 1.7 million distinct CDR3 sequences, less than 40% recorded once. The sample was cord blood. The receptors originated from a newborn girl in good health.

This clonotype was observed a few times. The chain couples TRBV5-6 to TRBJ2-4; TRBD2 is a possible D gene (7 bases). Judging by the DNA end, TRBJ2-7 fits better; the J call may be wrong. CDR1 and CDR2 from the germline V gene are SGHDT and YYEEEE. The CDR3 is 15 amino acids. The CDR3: CASSIPRGARYEQYF. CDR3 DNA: TGTGCCAGCAGCATCCCCCGGGGGGCTCGATACGAGCAGTACTTC.

The CDR3 nucleotides read TGTGCCAGCAGTGGGATTTACCGGGACTTATCCTACGAGCAGTACTTC. Its protein product is CASSGIYRDLSYEQYF. The V call is TRBV25-1, the J call TRBJ2-7; possible D gene TRBD2, 6 bases. Germline V gives CDR1 MGHDK, CDR2 SYGVNS. The CDR3 consists of 16 residues. Trimming left V 4 bases short and J 1 base short, with 17 bases between.

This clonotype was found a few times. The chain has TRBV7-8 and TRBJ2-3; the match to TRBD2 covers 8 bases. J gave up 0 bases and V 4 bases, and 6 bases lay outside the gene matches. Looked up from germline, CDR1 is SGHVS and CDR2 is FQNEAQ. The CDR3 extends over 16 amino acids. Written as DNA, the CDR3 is TGTGCCAGCAGCTACCGACTAGCGTATAGCACAGATACGCAGTATTTT. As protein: CASSYRLAYSTDTQYF.

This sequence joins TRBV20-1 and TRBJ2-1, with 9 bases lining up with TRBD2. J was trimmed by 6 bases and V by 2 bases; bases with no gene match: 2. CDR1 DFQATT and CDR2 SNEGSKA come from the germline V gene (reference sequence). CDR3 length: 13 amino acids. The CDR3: CSARRRGGNEQFF. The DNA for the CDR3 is TGCAGTGCTAGACGGCGGGGGGGCAATGAGCAGTTCTTC.

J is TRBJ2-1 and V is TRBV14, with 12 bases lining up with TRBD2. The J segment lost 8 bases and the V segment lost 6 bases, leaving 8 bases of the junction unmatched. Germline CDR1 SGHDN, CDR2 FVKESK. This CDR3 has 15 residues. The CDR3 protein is CASSQTSGRFDEQFF. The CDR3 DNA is TGTGCCAGCAGTCAAACTAGCGGGAGGTTTGATGAGCAGTTCTTC.

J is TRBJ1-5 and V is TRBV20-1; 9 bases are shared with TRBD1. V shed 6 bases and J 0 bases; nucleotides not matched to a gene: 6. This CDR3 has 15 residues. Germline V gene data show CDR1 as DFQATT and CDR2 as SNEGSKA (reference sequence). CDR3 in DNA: TGCAGTGCAAAACAGGGGGCGAGTAGCAATCAGCCCCAGCATTTT. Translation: CSAKQGASSNQPQHF.

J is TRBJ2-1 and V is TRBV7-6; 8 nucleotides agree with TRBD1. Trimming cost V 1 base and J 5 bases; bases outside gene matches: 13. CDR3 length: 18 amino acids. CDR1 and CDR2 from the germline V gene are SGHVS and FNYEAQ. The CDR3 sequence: CASSLVPLWTGWNNEQFF. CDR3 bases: TGTGCCAGCAGCTTAGTACCCCTTTGGACAGGGTGGAACAATGAGCAGTTCTTC.

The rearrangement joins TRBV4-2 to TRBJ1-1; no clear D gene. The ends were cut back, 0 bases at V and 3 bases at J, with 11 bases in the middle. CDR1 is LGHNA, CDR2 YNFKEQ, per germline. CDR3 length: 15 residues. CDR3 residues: CASSQDLGWDTEAFF. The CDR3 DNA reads TGTGCCAGCAGCCAAGATCTGGGTTGGGACACTGAAGCTTTCTTT.

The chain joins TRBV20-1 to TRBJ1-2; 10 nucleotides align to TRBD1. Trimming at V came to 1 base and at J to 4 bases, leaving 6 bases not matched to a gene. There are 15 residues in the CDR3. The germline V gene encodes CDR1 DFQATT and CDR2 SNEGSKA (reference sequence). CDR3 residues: CSARVEDRGIYGYTF. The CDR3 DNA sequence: TGCAGTGCTAGAGTGGAGGACAGGGGGATCTATGGCTACACCTTC.